These T cell receptor beta chains were read from a single sample in a study of T cells in Graves' hyperthyroidism and ophthalmopathy. Each CDR3 protein gets one entry after TCRdb re-called the multiplex PCR reads with MiXCR. The sample holds around 350,000 distinct CDR3 sequences, approximately 15% seen once. The sequenced sample consisted of blood. These receptors came from a woman in her late teens or twenties with Graves' hyperthyroidism that later progressed to Graves' ophthalmopathy. The conserved cysteine and the conserved F or W are not part of the CDR3 here.

j_gene,v_gene,CDR3aa
TRBJ2-2,TRBV7-3,ASSYSGSGNTGELF
TRBJ2-2,TRBV12-3/TRBV12-4,ASSQGPGELF
TRBJ1-5,TRBV9,ASSVGGQSDQPQH
TRBJ2-3,TRBV28,ASRARATVIDTQY
TRBJ1-1,TRBV29-1,SVVVNRNTEAF
TRBJ2-1,TRBV6-1,ASSLQGGSYNEQF
TRBJ2-1,TRBV27,ASSRASQVHEQF
TRBJ2-3,TRBV20-1,RAGDNTDTQY
TRBJ1-1,TRBV4-1,ASSQVGLTGVNTEAF
TRBJ2-3,TRBV6-2/TRBV6-3,ASSYRPPGATTDTQY
TRBJ2-7,TRBV29-1,SVRGRSYEQY
TRBJ2-6,TRBV28,ASSLGGLLLFSGANVLT
TRBJ1-6,TRBV2,ASSEAGTGFFSPLH
TRBJ2-1,TRBV7-9,ASSFSGHQNEQF
TRBJ2-7,TRBV13,ASSSGGQGQEQY
TRBJ2-2,TRBV6-6,ASSYQGTNTGELF
TRBJ2-1,TRBV11-2,ASSLDGGVTLPLYNEQF
TRBJ2-7,TRBV2,ASSGQTGPVEQY
TRBJ1-2,TRBV28,ASSFTGRGLGYT
TRBJ2-2,TRBV6-1,ASSLLRQNTGELF
TRBJ2-2,TRBV28,ASSFPEGWGPRTGELF
TRBJ2-1,TRBV27,ASSLSASGSYNEQF
TRBJ2-5,TRBV3-1,ASSQRGGFTSGRGETQY
TRBJ2-1,TRBV7-2,ASSFSSLGRGNEQF
TRBJ2-1,TRBV30,AWSVTENEQF
TRBJ2-1,TRBV20-1,SALDSGGNSYNEQF